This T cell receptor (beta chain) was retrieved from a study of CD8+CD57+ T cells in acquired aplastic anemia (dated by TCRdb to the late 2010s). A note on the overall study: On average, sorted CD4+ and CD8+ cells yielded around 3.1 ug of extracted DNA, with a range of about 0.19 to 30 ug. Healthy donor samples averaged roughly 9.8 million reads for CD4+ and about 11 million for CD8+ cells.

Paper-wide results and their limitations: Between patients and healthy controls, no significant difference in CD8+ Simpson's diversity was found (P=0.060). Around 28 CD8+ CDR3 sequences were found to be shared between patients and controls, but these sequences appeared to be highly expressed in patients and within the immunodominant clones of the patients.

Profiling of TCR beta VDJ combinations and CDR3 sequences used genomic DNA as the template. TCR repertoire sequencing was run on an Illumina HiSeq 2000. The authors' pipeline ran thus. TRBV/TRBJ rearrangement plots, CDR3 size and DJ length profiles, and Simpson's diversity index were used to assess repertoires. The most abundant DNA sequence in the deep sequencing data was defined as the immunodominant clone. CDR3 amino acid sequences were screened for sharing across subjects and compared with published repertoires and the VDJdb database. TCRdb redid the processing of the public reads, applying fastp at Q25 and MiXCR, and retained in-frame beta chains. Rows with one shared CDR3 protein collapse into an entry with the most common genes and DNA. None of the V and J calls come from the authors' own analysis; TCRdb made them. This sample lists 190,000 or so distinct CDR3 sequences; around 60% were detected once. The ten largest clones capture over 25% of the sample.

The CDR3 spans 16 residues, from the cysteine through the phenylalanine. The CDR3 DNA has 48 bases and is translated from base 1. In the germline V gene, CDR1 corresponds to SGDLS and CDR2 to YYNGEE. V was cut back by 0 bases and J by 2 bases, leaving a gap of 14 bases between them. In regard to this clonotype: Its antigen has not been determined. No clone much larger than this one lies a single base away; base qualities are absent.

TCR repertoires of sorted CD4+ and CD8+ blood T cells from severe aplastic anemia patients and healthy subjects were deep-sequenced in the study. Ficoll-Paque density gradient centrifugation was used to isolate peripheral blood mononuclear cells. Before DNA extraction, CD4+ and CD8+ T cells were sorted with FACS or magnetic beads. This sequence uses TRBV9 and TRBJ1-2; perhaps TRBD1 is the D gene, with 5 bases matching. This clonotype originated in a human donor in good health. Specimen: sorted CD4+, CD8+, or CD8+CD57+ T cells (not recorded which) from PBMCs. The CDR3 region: CASSVETGGRNYGYTF. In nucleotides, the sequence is TGTGCCAGCAGCGTAGAGACCGGGGGAAGAAACTATGGCTACACCTTC.